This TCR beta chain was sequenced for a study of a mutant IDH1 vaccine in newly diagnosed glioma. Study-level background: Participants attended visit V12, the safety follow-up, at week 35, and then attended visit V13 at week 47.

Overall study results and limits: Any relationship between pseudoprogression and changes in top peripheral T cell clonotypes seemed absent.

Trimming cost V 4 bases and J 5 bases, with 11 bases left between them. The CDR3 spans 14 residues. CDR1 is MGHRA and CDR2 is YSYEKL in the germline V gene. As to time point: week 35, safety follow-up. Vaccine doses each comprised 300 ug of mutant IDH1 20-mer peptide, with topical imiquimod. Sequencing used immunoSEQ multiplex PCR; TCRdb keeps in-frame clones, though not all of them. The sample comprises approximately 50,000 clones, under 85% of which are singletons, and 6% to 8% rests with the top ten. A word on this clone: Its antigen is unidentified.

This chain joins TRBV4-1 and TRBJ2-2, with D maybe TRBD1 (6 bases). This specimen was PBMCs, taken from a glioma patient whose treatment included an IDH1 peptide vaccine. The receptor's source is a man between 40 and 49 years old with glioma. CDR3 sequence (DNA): TGCGCCAGCAGCCCATTAACAGGGACCGGGGAGCTGTTTTTT. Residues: CASSPLTGTGELFF.